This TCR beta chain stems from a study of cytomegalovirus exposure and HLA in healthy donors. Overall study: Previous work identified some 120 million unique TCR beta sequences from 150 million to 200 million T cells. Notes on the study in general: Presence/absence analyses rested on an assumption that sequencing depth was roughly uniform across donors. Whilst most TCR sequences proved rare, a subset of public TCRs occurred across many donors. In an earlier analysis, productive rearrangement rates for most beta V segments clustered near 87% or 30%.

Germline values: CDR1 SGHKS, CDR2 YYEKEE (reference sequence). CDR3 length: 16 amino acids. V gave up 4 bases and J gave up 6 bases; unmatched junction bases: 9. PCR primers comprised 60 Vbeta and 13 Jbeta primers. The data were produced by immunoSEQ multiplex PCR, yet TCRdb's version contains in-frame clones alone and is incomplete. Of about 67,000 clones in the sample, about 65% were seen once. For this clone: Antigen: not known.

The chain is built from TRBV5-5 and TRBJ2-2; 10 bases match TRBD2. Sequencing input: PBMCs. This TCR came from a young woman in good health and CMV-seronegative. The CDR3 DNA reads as TGTGCCAGCAGCCAAGATACTAGCGGGGTATCCGGGGAGCTGTTTTTT. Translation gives CASSQDTSGVSGELFF.